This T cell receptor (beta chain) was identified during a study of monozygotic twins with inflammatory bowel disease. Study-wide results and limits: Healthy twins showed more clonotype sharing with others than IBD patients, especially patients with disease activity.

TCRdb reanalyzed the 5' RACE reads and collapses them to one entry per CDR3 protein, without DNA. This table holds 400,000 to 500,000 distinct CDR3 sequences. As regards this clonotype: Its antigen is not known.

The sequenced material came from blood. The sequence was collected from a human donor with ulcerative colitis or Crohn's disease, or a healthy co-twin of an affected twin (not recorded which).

CDR3 in amino acids: CAISEMLGTQYF. The chain combines TRBV10-3 with TRBJ2-5. Looked up from germline, CDR1 is ENHRY and CDR2 is SYGVKD. The CDR3 loop spans 12 amino acids.